Presented here are 32 T cell receptor beta chains from one specimen sequenced in a study of T cell responses to AZD1222 COVID-19 vaccine. Produced via immunoSEQ multiplex PCR; TCRdb's table is partial and in-frame only. The sample yields 100,000 to 150,000 clones, less than 95% seen once. This specimen consisted of peripheral blood, obtained on day 0 of MenACWY control vaccination. The receptors here all came from an adult in good health.

The V and J genes are TRBV6-5 and TRBJ2-2, with TRBD2 as a possible D gene (5 bases). Germline CDR1 is MNHEY and CDR2 is SVGAGI. V was pared by 5 bases and J by 1 base, with 11 bases between. The CDR3 spans 15 residues. The CDR3 DNA sequence: TGTGCCAGCAGTCCGGGAACCATGAACACCGGGGAGCTGTTTTTT. This encodes CASSPGTMNTGELFF.

J is TRBJ1-3 and V is TRBV10-3; TRBD1 is a possible D gene (5 bases). V was clipped by 6 bases and J by 0 bases, with 6 bases between them. The germline V gene encodes CDR1 ENHRY and CDR2 SYGVKD. There are 13 residues in the CDR3. For the CDR3, the DNA is TGTGCCATCAGGGGGGGCTCTGGAAACACCATATATTTT. Residues: CAIRGGSGNTIYF.

The chain carries TRBV28 and TRBJ1-4; no reliable D call. CDR3 length equals 13 residues. V dropped 5 bases and J dropped 5 bases, with 9 bases sitting between them. The germline gives CDR1 MDHEN, CDR2 SYDVKM. The CDR3 protein is CASSGQSNEKLFF. DNA of the CDR3: TGTGCCAGCAGTGGTCAGTCAAATGAAAAACTGTTTTTT. The variable domain in full, completed from reference TRBV28 and TRBJ1-4, reads DVKVTQSSRYLVKRTGEKVFLECVQDMDHENMFWYRQDPGLGLRLIYFSYDVKMKEKGDIPEGYSVSREKKERFSLILESASTNQTSMYLCASSGQSNEKLFFGSGTQLSVL.

CDR3 nucleotide sequence: TGTGCCAGCAGTTACTCCTGGGGACAGGGGAACACTGAAGCTTTCTTT. Protein product: CASSYSWGQGNTEAFF. The chain couples TRBV6-5 to TRBJ1-1, with 9 bases aligning to TRBD1. Losses at the gene ends were 0 bases for V and 1 base for J; bases not matched to a gene: 3. CDR1 is MNHEY, CDR2 SVGAGI, per germline. The CDR3 is 16 amino acids.

This clone was recorded once. The rearrangement uses TRBV7-9 and TRBJ1-3; D is unclear. The CDR3 runs to 15 residues. The V end was cut by 1 base, the J end by 4 bases, with 11 bases between. Germline V gives CDR1 SEHNR, CDR2 FQNEAQ (reference sequence). CDR3 region: CASSLVPHGGNTIYF. DNA of the CDR3: TGTGCCAGCAGCTTAGTCCCCCACGGGGGAAACACCATATATTTT.

The CDR3 sequence: CASSRGGVQETQYF. The CDR3 DNA is TGTGCCAGCAGCCGCGGGGGGGTCCAAGAGACCCAGTACTTC. V usage is TRBV5-4 and J usage is TRBJ2-5, with TRBD2 matching 9 bases. Germline V gives CDR1 SGHNT, CDR2 YYREEE (reference sequence). J was trimmed by 1 base and V by 4 bases; bases with no gene match: 2. The CDR3 has 14 amino acids.

This clone was observed once. This sequence joins TRBV2 and TRBJ2-3, with TRBD2 matching 9 bases. The CDR3 is 15 amino acids. The germline CDR1 and CDR2 sequences are SNHLY and FYNNEI. V was pared by 7 bases and J by 0 bases, with 5 bases of the junction left unmatched. This chain's CDR3 is CASKRGGASTDTQYF. CDR3 sequence (DNA): TGTGCCAGCAAGCGCGGGGGGGCGAGCACAGATACGCAGTATTTT.

The table lists this clone with a count of one. This rearrangement joins TRBV5-4 to TRBJ1-4; the match to TRBD1 covers 8 bases. The V gene end was trimmed by 0 bases and the J gene end by 7 bases; junction bases not matched to a gene: 8. Germline lookup yields CDR1 SGHNT and CDR2 YYREEE (reference sequence). CDR3 length: 16 amino acids. CDR3 protein: CASSLDPGQAGEKLFF. CDR3 DNA sequence: TGTGCCAGCAGCTTGGATCCGGGACAGGCGGGTGAAAAACTGTTTTTT.

The V call is TRBV27, the J call TRBJ2-1; 7 bases fit TRBD2. With 3 bases clipped from V and 1 base from J, the junction kept 9 bases outside the gene matches. Per the germline V gene, CDR1 is MNHEY and CDR2 is SMNVEV (reference sequence). The CDR3 is 17 amino acids. DNA of the CDR3: TGTGCCAGCAGTTTTGAGTGGCGGGAGACATCCTACAATGAGCAGTTCTTC. Translating gives CASSFEWRETSYNEQFF.

The CDR3 DNA follows: TGTGCCAGCAGTTTAAGTACCAACTATGGCTACACCTTC. Translating it yields CASSLSTNYGYTF. V gene TRBV28 combines with J gene TRBJ1-2; D is unresolved. V was pared by 2 bases and J by 2 bases, with 6 bases between. Germline V gene lookup returns CDR1 MDHEN and CDR2 SYDVKM. This CDR3 region has 13 residues.

V usage is TRBV14 and J usage is TRBJ1-6; D is ambiguous. Germline V CDR1 and CDR2: SGHDN, FVKESK. CDR3 length equals 15 residues. V dropped 1 base and J dropped 3 bases, with 7 bases sitting between them. CDR3 region: CASSQVTGYNSPLHF. In DNA form, the CDR3 reads TGTGCCAGCAGCCAAGTTACGGGCTATAATTCACCCCTCCACTTT.

The chain recombines TRBV28 with TRBJ1-1, with D possibly being TRBD1 (6 bases). Germline V gene sequence: CDR1 MDHEN, CDR2 SYDVKM. The CDR3 is 15 residues long. Trimming removed 5 bases at V and 1 base at J, with 14 bases between. CDR3 sequence: CASSQYREGNTEAFF. The CDR3, as DNA: TGTGCCAGCAGTCAATACAGGGAGGGGAACACTGAAGCTTTCTTT.

The rearrangement uses TRBV5-6 and TRBJ2-3; D possibly uses TRBD1 or TRBD2 (5 bases each). Germline V gene lookup returns CDR1 SGHDT and CDR2 YYEEEE. The length of the CDR3 is 15 residues. V dropped 5 bases and J dropped 1 base, with 14 bases sitting between them. This CDR3 reads CASSPPGPGTDTQYF. CDR3 DNA: TGTGCCAGCAGTCCGCCGGGACCAGGCACAGATACGCAGTATTTT.

This chain uses TRBV15 with TRBJ1-4; 10 bases map to TRBD1. J lost 5 bases, V lost 4 bases, and 10 bases had no gene match. The CDR3 length is 17 residues. Germline V lookup: CDR1 LNHNV, CDR2 YYDKDF (reference sequence). CDR3 in DNA: TGTGCCACCAGCACCTGGGACAGGGGCTTAATGAATGAAAAACTGTTTTTT. It encodes CATSTWDRGLMNEKLFF. The full variable domain, its missing parts supplied by reference TRBV15 and TRBJ1-4, is DAMVIQNPRYQVTQFGKPVTLSCSQTLNHNVMYWYQQKSSQAPKLLFHYYDKDFNNEADTPDNFQSRRPNTSFCFLDIRSPGLGDTAMYLCATSTWDRGLMNEKLFFGSGTQLSVL.

The J gene is TRBJ2-1, the V gene TRBV6-5; unclear D gene. Germline assignment: CDR1 MNHEY and CDR2 SVGAGI. CDR3 size: 15 residues. V lost 6 bases to trimming and J lost 0 bases, with 12 bases between them. The CDR3 loop is CASSLTHSSYNEQFF. The CDR3 nucleotides are TGTGCCAGCAGCCTGACTCATAGCTCCTACAATGAGCAGTTCTTC.

V gene TRBV27 combines with J gene TRBJ2-3; D is possibly TRBD2 (6 bases). This CDR3 has 14 amino acids. The germline V gene encodes CDR1 MNHEY and CDR2 SMNVEV (reference sequence). Trimming removed 3 bases from V and 0 bases from J, with 7 bases in between. The CDR3 region is CASSFGTSTDTQYF. The CDR3 bases are TGTGCCAGCAGTTTCGGGACTAGCACAGATACGCAGTATTTT.

The chain recombines TRBV9 with TRBJ2-3; a weak D match, TRBD2 (5 bases). V was trimmed by 0 bases and J by 8 bases, leaving 16 bases between them. In germline, CDR1 is SGDLS, CDR2 YYNGEE. The CDR3 runs to 15 residues. CDR3 nucleotide sequence: TGTGCCAGCAGCGTAGGTGGACTCCTCTCTGGTACGCAGTATTTT. This gives the protein CASSVGGLLSGTQYF.

In this sample, this clone turned up once. The J gene is TRBJ2-1, the V gene TRBV24-1; D might be TRBD2 (5 bases). This CDR3 region has 15 residues. CDR1 and CDR2 from the germline V gene are KGHDR and SFDVKD. Trimming removed 5 bases from V and 3 bases from J, with 13 bases in between. The CDR3 coding sequence is TGTGCCACCAGTGCCCTGGGAGATGGCTACAATGAGCAGTTCTTC. It specifies CATSALGDGYNEQFF.

The V call is TRBV2, the J call TRBJ2-5, with 8 bases aligning to TRBD1. CDR1 is SNHLY, CDR2 FYNNEI, per germline. V trimming: 2 bases; J trimming: 1 base; junction bases outside the gene matches: 6. The CDR3 runs 16 residues. The CDR3 DNA reads as TGTGCCAGCAGTGAATCTGGACAGGGTGGCCAAGAGACCCAGTACTTC. Its protein product is CASSESGQGGQETQYF.

The table lists this clone with a few counts. This chain joins TRBV9 and TRBJ2-5, with a tentative D call TRBD2 (6 bases). The germline V gene encodes CDR1 SGDLS and CDR2 YYNGEE. The CDR3 covers 14 residues. The V gene lost 4 bases and the J gene lost 5 bases, with 15 bases spanning the gap. CDR3 loop: CASSLGLQPETQYF. CDR3 nucleotides: TGTGCCAGCAGCCTGGGACTCCAACCGGAGACCCAGTACTTC.

The V call is TRBV28, the J call TRBJ2-7, with 7 bases fitting TRBD1. V was clipped by 3 bases and J by 3 bases; unmatched bases: 8. Looked up from germline, CDR1 is MDHEN and CDR2 is SYDVKM. This CDR3 spans 15 amino acids. CDR3 residues: CASSFARTGIYEQYF. The CDR3 region has the DNA TGTGCCAGCAGTTTTGCTAGGACAGGCATCTACGAGCAGTACTTC.

In its sample, this clone was seen once. The V and J genes are TRBV5-4 and TRBJ2-7, with a possible D match to TRBD1 (6 bases). Germline V CDR1 and CDR2: SGHNT, YYREEE (reference sequence). Trimming took 3 bases from V and 2 from J, leaving 15 bases between them. The CDR3 sequence is 15 residues long. CDR3 loop: CASSSRGLHPYEQYF. In DNA form, the CDR3 reads TGTGCCAGCAGCTCCAGGGGTTTACACCCCTACGAGCAGTACTTC.

The gene calls are TRBV5-1 and TRBJ2-2; D possibly corresponds to TRBD1 (5 bases). The CDR3 has 15 amino acids. Germline V gene lookup returns CDR1 SGHRS and CDR2 YFSETQ. Trimming pared 4 bases from V and 1 base from J, leaving 11 bases between. The CDR3 loop reads CASSKNGQNTGELFF. The CDR3 nucleotides are TGCGCCAGCAGCAAAAATGGACAGAACACCGGGGAGCTGTTTTTT.

The V gene is TRBV6-1, the J gene TRBJ1-6; 7 nucleotides line up with TRBD1. V trimming: 4 bases; J trimming: 7 bases; junction bases outside the gene matches: 10. Germline V gives CDR1 MNHNS, CDR2 SASEGT. This CDR3 contains 16 residues. The CDR3 region is CASSAWSTGSNSPLHF. CDR3 nucleotides: TGTGCCAGCAGTGCTTGGTCGACAGGGTCGAATTCACCCCTCCACTTT.

This clone was found once. This sequence joins TRBV27 and TRBJ2-1; a weak D match, TRBD1 (5 bases). The CDR3 spans 13 residues. V lost 1 base and J 8 bases, leaving 9 bases between the germline ends. Germline loops: CDR1 MNHEY, CDR2 SMNVEV (reference sequence). CDR3: CASSLLRGHEQFF. In DNA, the CDR3 is TGTGCCAGCAGTTTATTAAGGGGTCATGAGCAGTTCTTC.

This clone occurred once. The chain uses TRBV7-2 and TRBJ1-3; unclear D gene. The V gene's germline CDR1 is SGHTA and CDR2 FQGNSA. CDR3 length equals 12 residues. The V gene lost 8 bases and the J gene lost 1 base, with 6 bases spanning the gap. CDR3 sequence: CASHRSGNTIYF. The CDR3, as DNA: TGTGCCAGCCACAGATCTGGAAACACCATATATTTT. Full variable domain (missing parts from reference TRBV7-2 and TRBJ1-3): GAGVSQSPSNKVTEKGKDVELRCDPISGHTALYWYRQSLGQGLEFLIYFQGNSAPDKSGLPSDRFSAERTGGSVSTLTIQRTQQEDSAVYLCASHRSGNTIYFGEGSWLTVV.

The chain couples TRBV6-1 to TRBJ1-2, with D perhaps matching TRBD1 (5 bases). CDR1 MNHNS and CDR2 SASEGT come from the germline V gene. V gave up 1 base and J gave up 5 bases, with 11 bases separating them. CDR3 size: 14 residues. CDR3 in DNA: TGTGCCAGCAGTGAAGGGTTGGGGCAGTATGGCTACACCTTC. The encoded protein is CASSEGLGQYGYTF.

This chain uses TRBV7-9 with TRBJ2-7; D might be TRBD1 (5 bases). Per germline, CDR1 SEHNR and CDR2 FQNEAQ (reference sequence). Trimming removed 5 bases at V and 5 bases at J, with 13 bases between. The CDR3 sequence is 13 residues long. The CDR3 DNA reads as TGTGCCAGCAGCCTTACAGGCCAGGACGAGCAGTACGTC. This translates into CASSLTGQDEQYV.

The chain is built from TRBV7-6 and TRBJ2-5; TRBD1 agrees at 12 bases. CDR1 and CDR2 (germline): SGHVS, FNYEAQ. With V trimmed by 1 base and J by 5 bases, 8 bases remained unmatched. CDR3 size: 17 residues. This chain's CDR3 is CASSLGAPGQGAETQYF. The CDR3 DNA is TGTGCCAGCAGCTTAGGGGCCCCGGGACAGGGGGCGGAGACCCAGTACTTC.

The chain is built from TRBV15 and TRBJ1-4, with TRBD1 matching over 7 bases. V lost 5 bases to trimming and J lost 6 bases; unmatched junction nucleotides: 9. Germline V lookup: CDR1 LNHNV, CDR2 YYDKDF (reference sequence). The CDR3 is 15 amino acids. The CDR3 DNA follows: TGTGCCACCAGCCGATGGACAGGTTTGGATGAAAAACTGTTTTTT. Translating it yields CATSRWTGLDEKLFF.

This sequence joins TRBV13 and TRBJ1-1; D possibly corresponds to TRBD1 (6 bases). The CDR3 covers 14 residues. Germline CDR1 and CDR2: PRHDT and FYEKMQ (reference sequence). V was clipped by 11 bases and J by 0 bases, with 16 bases between them. CDR3 in amino acids: CASRGQPMNTEAFF. The CDR3 coding sequence is TGTGCCTCCCGGGGGCAGCCAATGAACACTGAAGCTTTCTTT.

The V and J genes are TRBV14 and TRBJ1-2; 9 bases are a match to TRBD1. Germline V CDR1 and CDR2: SGHDN, FVKESK. V lost 2 bases and J lost 4; bases outside the gene matches: 17. The CDR3 totals 19 residues. DNA of the CDR3: TGTGCCAGCAGCCAAATAAACAGGGGGCCGAGCCATTTTTCCTATGGCTACACCTTC. It translates to CASSQINRGPSHFSYGYTF. Full variable domain (outside the CDR3, taken from reference TRBV14 and TRBJ1-2): EAGVTQFPSHSVIEKGQTVTLRCDPISGHDNLYWYRRVMGKEIKFLLHFVKESKQDESGMPNNRFLAERTGGTYSTLKVQPAELEDSGVYFCASSQINRGPSHFSYGYTFGSGTRLTVV.